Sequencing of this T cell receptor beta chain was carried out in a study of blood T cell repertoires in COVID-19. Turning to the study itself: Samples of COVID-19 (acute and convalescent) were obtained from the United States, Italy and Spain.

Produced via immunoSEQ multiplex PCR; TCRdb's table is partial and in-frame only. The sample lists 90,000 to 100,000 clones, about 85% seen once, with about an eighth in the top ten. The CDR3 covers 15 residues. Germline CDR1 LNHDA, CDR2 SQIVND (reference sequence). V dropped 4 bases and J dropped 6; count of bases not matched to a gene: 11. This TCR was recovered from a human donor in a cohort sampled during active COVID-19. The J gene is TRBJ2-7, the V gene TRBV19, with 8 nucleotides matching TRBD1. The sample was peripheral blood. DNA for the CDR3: TGTGCCAGTAGTACTACGGCAGGGGGCAGGAGCGAGCAGTACTTC. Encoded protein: CASSTTAGGRSEQYF.